Listed here are 8 T cell receptor beta chains from one sample, sequenced in a study of cytomegalovirus exposure and HLA in healthy donors (dated by TCRdb to 2017 to 2019). Libraries came from the immunoSEQ multiplex PCR assay. For the multiplex PCR, a mixture combining 60 forward primers for TCR Vbeta segments and 13 reverse primers for TCR Jbeta segments was used. TCRdb obtained this table from immuneACCESS and retained in-frame rearrangements with V and J assigned. These tables miss some clones; where compared with another copy, unresolved V genes account for less than half of the shortfall, and the remainder is unexplained. The sample profile shows around 190,000 clones; approximately 86% of them were found once. The ten top clones hold 1.5% to 2% of the sample. Material for sequencing was PBMCs. All receptors derive from a woman under 30 in good health and CMV-seronegative.

The sample holds a few counts of this clone. This chain links TRBV9 with TRBJ2-1, with 7 bases that match TRBD2. There are 15 residues in the CDR3. In germline, CDR1 is SGDLS, CDR2 YYNGEE. Unmatched junction bases numbered 11, after V lost 4 bases and J lost 7 bases. This chain's CDR3 is CASSQAGLPENEQFF. CDR3 DNA sequence: TGTGCCAGCAGCCAAGCGGGACTACCGGAGAATGAGCAGTTCTTC.

This clone appeared a few times. The chain has TRBV5-4 and TRBJ1-4, with 7 bases identical to TRBD1. The CDR3 runs to 15 residues. With V trimmed by 4 bases and J by 7 bases, 10 bases remained unmatched. Germline values: CDR1 SGHNT, CDR2 YYREEE (reference sequence). The CDR3 is CASSQDRQGGEKLFF. CDR3 in DNA: TGTGCCAGCAGCCAAGATCGTCAGGGGGGTGAAAAACTGTTTTTT. The full variable domain, rest sourced from reference TRBV5-4 and TRBJ1-4, is ETGVTQSPTHLIKTRGQQVTLRCSSQSGHNTVSWYQQALGQGPQFIFQYYREEENGRGNFPPRFSGLQFPNYSSELNVNALELDDSALYLCASSQDRQGGEKLFFGSGTQLSVL.

This clone was seen a handful of times. The chain links TRBV10-1 to TRBJ2-7; D ambiguous. V dropped 4 bases and J dropped 7 bases, with 11 bases sitting between them. This CDR3 has 12 amino acids. Per germline, CDR1 WNHNN and CDR2 SYGVQD (reference sequence). CDR3 sequence: CASSAPTGEQYF. The CDR3 nucleotides are TGCGCCAGCAGTGCCCCCACCGGGGAGCAGTACTTC.

The chain couples TRBV7-2 to TRBJ2-2; 9 bases map to TRBD2. Germline assignment: CDR1 SGHTA and CDR2 FQGNSA. The trim removed 1 base at V and 5 bases at J, leaving 5 bases unmatched. The CDR3 length is 16 residues. Written as DNA, the CDR3 is TGTGCCAGCAGCTTAGAAGGGACTAGCCGGACCGGGGAGCTGTTTTTT. Translated, it gives CASSLEGTSRTGELFF.

This sequence joins TRBV2 and TRBJ2-7, with 9 bases that match TRBD1. The junction had 18 bases not matched to a gene; V was cut back by 4 bases and J by 8 bases. Germline V lookup: CDR1 SNHLY, CDR2 FYNNEI. The CDR3 covers 17 residues. CDR3 sequence reads: CASSAGGSGTGPSKQYF. The CDR3 DNA sequence: TGTGCCAGCAGTGCAGGAGGGTCCGGGACAGGGCCATCGAAGCAGTACTTC.

The chain is built from TRBV2 and TRBJ2-1; 8 nucleotides match TRBD1. Germline V gives CDR1 SNHLY, CDR2 FYNNEI. This CDR3 is 18 amino acids long. The ends lost 1 base at V and 8 bases at J; junction bases unmatched: 16. The CDR3 DNA reads as TGTGCCAGCAGTGAAGGGATCCCCGGACAGGGACTTAAGTATGAGCAGTTCTTC. Translation: CASSEGIPGQGLKYEQFF. The entire variable domain, with the rest obtained from reference TRBV2 and TRBJ2-1, is as follows: EPEVTQTPSHQVTQMGQEVILRCVPISNHLYFYWYRQILGQKVEFLVSFYNNEISEKSEIFDDQFSVERPDGSNFTLKIRSTKLEDSAMYFCASSEGIPGQGLKYEQFFGPGTRLTVL.

This chain links TRBV11-3 with TRBJ2-1; TRBD2 is a possible D gene (5 bases). Trimming stripped 2 bases from V and 15 bases from J, with 11 bases between. The CDR3 covers 11 residues. Per the germline V gene, CDR1 is SGHNT and CDR2 is YENEEA. The CDR3 bases are TGTGCCAGCAGCTTATCTGGGAGTCCGTTCTTC. Its protein product is CASSLSGSPFF.

This chain links TRBV6-6 with TRBJ2-7, with a weak D call TRBD1 (6 bases). CDR3 size: 13 residues. The germline gives CDR1 MNHNY, CDR2 SVGAGI (reference sequence). V lost 5 bases and J 2 bases, leaving 10 bases between the germline ends. In DNA form, the CDR3 reads TGTGCCAGCAGTACCGGGACACCCTACGAGCAGTACTTC. Translated, it gives CASSTGTPYEQYF.